This T cell receptor (beta chain) is drawn from a study of OX40 agonist ivuxolimab in advanced cancers. Method: immunoSEQ multiplex PCR; TCRdb's copy keeps in-frame clones and lacks some. The data hold around 70,000 clones, with around 90% observed a single time. There are 14 residues in the CDR3. Trimming shortened V by 3 bases and J by 1 base, and 9 bases separated the two germline ends. Germline-derived CDR1 and CDR2 are KGHSH and LQKENI. The rearrangement joins TRBV18 to TRBJ1-2; D is uncertain. This TCR was recovered from an adult with an advanced solid tumor such as melanoma, head and neck, liver or kidney cancer. Sample: CD4+ or CD8+ T cells sorted from blood, taken in a trial of the OX40 agonist ivuxolimab. The CDR3 loop is CASSPDRNNYGYTF. In DNA, the CDR3 is TGTGCCAGCTCACCGGACCGAAATAACTATGGCTACACCTTC.